This section outlines one T cell receptor beta chain sequence together with its context. Its antigen remains unknown. Primers: 60 Vbeta forward and 13 Jbeta reverse. TCRdb's table, derived via immunoSEQ multiplex PCR, lists solely in-frame clones and lacks some. The data show about 180,000 clones, approximately 80% seen once. The data stem from a study of cytomegalovirus exposure and HLA in healthy donors. Whole-study findings and limits: When analyzed later, a missense DCLRE1C variant was found to be linked to TCR beta V- and J-gene trimming.

Each donor's status was that of a healthy bone marrow donor. This clonotype was sampled from a male donor in good health and CMV-seronegative. The sample taken for sequencing was PBMCs.

The chain's CDR3 is CASSLGLGQTISYEQYF. DNA for the CDR3: TGTGCCAGCAGCTTAGGATTAGGGCAGACTATCTCCTACGAGCAGTACTTC. This sequence joins TRBV7-2 and TRBJ2-7; a possible D gene is TRBD2 (5 bases). V lost 1 base and J lost 0, with 16 bases in between. CDR1 and CDR2 from the germline V gene are SGHTA and FQGNSA. The CDR3 is 17 amino acids. Variable domain in full (rest from reference TRBV7-2 and TRBJ2-7): GAGVSQSPSNKVTEKGKDVELRCDPISGHTALYWYRQSLGQGLEFLIYFQGNSAPDKSGLPSDRFSAERTGGSVSTLTIQRTQQEDSAVYLCASSLGLGQTISYEQYFGPGTRLTVT.